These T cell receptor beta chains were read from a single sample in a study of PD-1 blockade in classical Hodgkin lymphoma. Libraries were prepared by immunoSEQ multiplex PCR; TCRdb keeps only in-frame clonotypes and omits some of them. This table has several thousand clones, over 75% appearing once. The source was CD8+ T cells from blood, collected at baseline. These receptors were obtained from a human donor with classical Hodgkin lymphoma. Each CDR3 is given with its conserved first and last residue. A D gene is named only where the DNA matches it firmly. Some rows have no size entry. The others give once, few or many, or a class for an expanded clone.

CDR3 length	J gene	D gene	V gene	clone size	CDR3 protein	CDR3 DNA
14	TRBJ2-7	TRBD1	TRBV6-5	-	CASSYSKQGYEQYF	TGTGCCAGCAGTTACTCTAAACAGGGGTACGAGCAGTACTTC
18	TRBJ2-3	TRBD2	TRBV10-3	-	CAISQRTSGGGFTDTQYF	TGTGCCATCAGCCAGAGGACTAGCGGGGGGGGTTTCACAGATACGCAGTATTTT
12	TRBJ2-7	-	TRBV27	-	CATHGAAREQYF	TGTGCCACCCACGGTGCAGCAAGGGAGCAGTACTTC
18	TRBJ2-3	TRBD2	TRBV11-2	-	CASSPRTSGGLHPDTQYF	TGTGCCAGCAGCCCAAGGACTAGCGGGGGGCTCCATCCAGATACGCAGTATTTT
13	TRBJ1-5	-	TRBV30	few	CAWSRRGNQPQHF	TGTGCCTGGAGCAGGAGGGGCAATCAGCCCCAGCATTTT
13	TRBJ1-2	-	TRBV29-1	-	CSVVAGGEDGYTF	TGCAGCGTTGTGGCCGGGGGCGAGGATGGCTACACCTTC
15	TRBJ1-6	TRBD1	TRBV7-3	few	CASSISSTGGSPLHF	TGTGCCAGCAGCATAAGTTCGACAGGGGGATCACCCCTCCACTTT
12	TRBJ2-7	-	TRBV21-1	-	CASSKAPHEQYF	TGTGCCAGCAGCAAAGCCCCCCACGAGCAGTACTTC
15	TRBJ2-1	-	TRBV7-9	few	CASSPPQGVYNEQFF	TGTGCCAGCAGCCCACCGCAGGGCGTATACAATGAGCAGTTCTTC
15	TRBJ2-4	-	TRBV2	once	CASNLGPGAKNIQYF	TGTGCCAGCAACTTGGGTCCCGGGGCCAAAAACATTCAGTACTTC
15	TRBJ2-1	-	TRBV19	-	CASSINGNYYNEQFF	TGTGCCAGTAGTATCAACGGGAACTACTACAATGAGCAGTTCTTC
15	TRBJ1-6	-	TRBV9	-	CASSGKPGYNSPLHF	TGTGCCAGCAGCGGTAAACCGGGGTATAATTCACCCCTCCACTTT
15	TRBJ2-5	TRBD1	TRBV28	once	CATRSDRGRQETQYF	TGTGCCACCCGGTCCGACAGGGGCCGCCAAGAGACCCAGTACTTC
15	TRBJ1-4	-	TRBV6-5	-	CASSSHSSGDEKLFF	TGTGCCAGCAGTTCCCACTCCTCCGGGGATGAAAAACTGTTTTTT
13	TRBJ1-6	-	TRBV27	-	CASSDSIGSPLHF	TGTGCCAGCAGTGACAGTATAGGTTCACCCCTCCACTTT
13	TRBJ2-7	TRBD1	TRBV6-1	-	CASSSGQGGEQYF	TGTGCCAGCAGCTCGGGACAGGGAGGCGAGCAGTACTTC
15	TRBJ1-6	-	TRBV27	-	CASTTLSSYNSPLHF	TGTGCCAGCACTACCCTCAGCTCCTATAATTCACCCCTCCACTTT
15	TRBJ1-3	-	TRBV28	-	CASSDSWISGNTIYF	TGTGCCAGCAGTGACAGCTGGATCTCTGGAAACACCATATATTTT
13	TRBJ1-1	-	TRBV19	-	CASKLGAHTEAFF	TGTGCCAGTAAGCTGGGGGCGCACACTGAAGCTTTCTTT
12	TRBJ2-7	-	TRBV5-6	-	CASSLGLYEQYF	TGTGCCAGCAGCTTGGGACTCTACGAGCAGTACTTC
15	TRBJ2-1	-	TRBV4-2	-	CASSQVRTLDNEQFF	TGTGCCAGCAGCCAAGTGAGGACACTAGACAATGAGCAGTTCTTC
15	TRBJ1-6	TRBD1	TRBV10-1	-	CASSGGGTGWSPLHF	TGCGCCAGCAGCGGGGGGGGGACAGGATGGTCACCCCTCCACTTT
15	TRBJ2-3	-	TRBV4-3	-	CASSLEALSTDTQYF	TGCGCCAGCAGCCTGGAGGCTTTAAGCACAGATACGCAGTATTTT
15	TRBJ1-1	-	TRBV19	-	CASRTDRFLGTEAFF	TGTGCCAGTAGAACCGACAGGTTCCTGGGCACTGAAGCTTTCTTT
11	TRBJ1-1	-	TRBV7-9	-	CASRRGPEAFF	TGTGCCAGCCGGAGAGGGCCTGAAGCTTTCTTT
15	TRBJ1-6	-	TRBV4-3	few	CASSQDGPSTLPLHF	TGCGCCAGCAGCCAAGATGGACCCTCCACCCTGCCCCTCCACTTT
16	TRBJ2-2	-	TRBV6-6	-	CASSYLSVTNTGELFF	TGTGCCAGCAGTTATCTATCCGTGACGAACACCGGGGAGCTGTTTTTT
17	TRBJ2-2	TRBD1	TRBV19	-	CAIHRTGLNVVAGELFF	TGTGCCATCCACCGGACAGGGCTAAATGTGGTCGCCGGGGAGCTGTTTTTT